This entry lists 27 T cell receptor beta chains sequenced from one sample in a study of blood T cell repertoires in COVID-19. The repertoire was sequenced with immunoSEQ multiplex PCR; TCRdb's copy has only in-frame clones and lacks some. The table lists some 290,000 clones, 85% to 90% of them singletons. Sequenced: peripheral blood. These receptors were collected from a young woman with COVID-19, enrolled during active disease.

Written as DNA, the CDR3 is TGTGCCAGCAGTAGGATACGGGACAGACTAAACAATGAGCAGTTCTTC. This encodes CASSRIRDRLNNEQFF. The genes are TRBV2 and TRBJ2-1; TRBD1 matches 7 bases. The J segment lost 5 bases and the V segment lost 5 bases, leaving 12 bases of the junction unmatched. The CDR3 contains 16 residues. Germline CDR1 reads SNHLY; CDR2 reads FYNNEI.

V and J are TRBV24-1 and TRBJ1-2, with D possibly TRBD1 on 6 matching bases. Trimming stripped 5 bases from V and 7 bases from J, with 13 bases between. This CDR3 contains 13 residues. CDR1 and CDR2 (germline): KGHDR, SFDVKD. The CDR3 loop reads CATSVGLRGGYTF. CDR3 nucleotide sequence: TGTGCCACCAGTGTGGGCCTCAGGGGTGGCTACACCTTC.

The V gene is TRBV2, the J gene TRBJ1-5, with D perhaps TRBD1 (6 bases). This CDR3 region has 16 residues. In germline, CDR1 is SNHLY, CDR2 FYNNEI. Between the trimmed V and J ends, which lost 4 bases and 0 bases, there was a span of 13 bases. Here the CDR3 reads CASSALGGPSNQPQHF. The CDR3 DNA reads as TGTGCCAGCAGTGCTCTAGGGGGTCCTAGCAATCAGCCCCAGCATTTT.

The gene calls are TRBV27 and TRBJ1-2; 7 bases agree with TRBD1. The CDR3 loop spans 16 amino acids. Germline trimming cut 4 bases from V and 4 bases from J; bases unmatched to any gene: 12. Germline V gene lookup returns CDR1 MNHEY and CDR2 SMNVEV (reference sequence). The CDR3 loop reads CASSYSTGQVVYGYTF. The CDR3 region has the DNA TGTGCCAGCAGTTACAGTACAGGACAGGTCGTCTATGGCTACACCTTC.

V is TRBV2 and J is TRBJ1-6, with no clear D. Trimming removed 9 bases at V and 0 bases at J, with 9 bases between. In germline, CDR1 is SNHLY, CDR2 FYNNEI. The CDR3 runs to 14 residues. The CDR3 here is CAREASSYNSPLHF. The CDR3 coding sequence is TGTGCCAGGGAGGCGAGCTCCTATAATTCACCCCTCCACTTT.

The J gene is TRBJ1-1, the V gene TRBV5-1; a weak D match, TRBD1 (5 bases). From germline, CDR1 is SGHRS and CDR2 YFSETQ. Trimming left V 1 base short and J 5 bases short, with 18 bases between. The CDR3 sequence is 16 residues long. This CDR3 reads CASSLLGTVRGTEAFF. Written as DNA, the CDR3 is TGCGCCAGCAGCTTGTTGGGTACGGTCCGGGGGACTGAAGCTTTCTTT.

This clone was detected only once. The CDR3 protein is CAISLDSLNTEAFF. The CDR3 bases are TGTGCCATCAGTCTGGACAGCCTGAACACTGAAGCTTTCTTT. The rearrangement joins TRBV10-3 to TRBJ1-1; D perhaps matches TRBD1 (6 bases). This CDR3 has 14 residues. The V gene lost 5 bases and the J gene lost 0 bases, with 10 bases spanning the gap. CDR1 is ENHRY and CDR2 is SYGVKD in the germline V gene.

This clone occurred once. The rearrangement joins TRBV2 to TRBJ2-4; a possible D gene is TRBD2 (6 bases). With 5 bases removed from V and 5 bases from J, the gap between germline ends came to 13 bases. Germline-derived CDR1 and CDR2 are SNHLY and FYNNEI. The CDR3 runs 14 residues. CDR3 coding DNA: TGTGCCAGCAGTACCGGGGGTGTTGAAAACATTCAGTACTTC. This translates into CASSTGGVENIQYF.

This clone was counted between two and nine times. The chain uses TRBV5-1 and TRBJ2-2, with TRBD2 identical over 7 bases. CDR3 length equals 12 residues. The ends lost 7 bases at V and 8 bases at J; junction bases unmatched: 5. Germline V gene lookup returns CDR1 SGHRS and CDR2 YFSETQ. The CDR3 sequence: CASRSGQGELFF. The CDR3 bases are TGCGCCAGCCGTAGCGGGCAGGGGGAGCTGTTTTTT. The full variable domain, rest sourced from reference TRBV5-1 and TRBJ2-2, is KAGVTQTPRYLIKTRGQQVTLSCSPISGHRSVSWYQQTPGQGLQFLFEYFSETQRNKGNFPGRFSGRQFSNSRSEMNVSTLELGDSALYLCASRSGQGELFFGEGSRLTVL.

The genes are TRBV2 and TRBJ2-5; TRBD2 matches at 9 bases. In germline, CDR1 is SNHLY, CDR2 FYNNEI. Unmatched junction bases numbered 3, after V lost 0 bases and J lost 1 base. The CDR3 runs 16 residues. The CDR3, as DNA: TGTGCCAGCAGTGAAGCGAGCGGGGGGACCCAAGAGACCCAGTACTTC. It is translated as CASSEASGGTQETQYF.

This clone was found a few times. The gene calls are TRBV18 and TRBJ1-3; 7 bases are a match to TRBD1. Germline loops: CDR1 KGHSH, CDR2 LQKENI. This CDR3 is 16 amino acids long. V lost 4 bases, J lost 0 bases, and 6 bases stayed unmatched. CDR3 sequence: CASSLGQLISGNTIYF. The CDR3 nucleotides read TGTGCCAGCTCACTGGGACAGTTAATCTCTGGAAACACCATATATTTT.

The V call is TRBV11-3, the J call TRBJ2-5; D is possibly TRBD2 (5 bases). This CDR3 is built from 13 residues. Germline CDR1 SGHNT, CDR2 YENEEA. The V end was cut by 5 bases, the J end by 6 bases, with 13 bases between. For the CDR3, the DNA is TGTGCCAGCAGCCCCAAACTAGGGAAGACCCAGTACTTC. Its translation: CASSPKLGKTQYF.

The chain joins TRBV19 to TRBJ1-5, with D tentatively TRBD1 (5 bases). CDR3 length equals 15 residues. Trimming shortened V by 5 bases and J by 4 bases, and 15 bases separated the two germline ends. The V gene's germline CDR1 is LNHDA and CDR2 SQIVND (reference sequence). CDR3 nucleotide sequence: TGTGCCAGTAGTTTGTGGGGGGATGGTAATCAGCCCCAGCATTTT. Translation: CASSLWGDGNQPQHF. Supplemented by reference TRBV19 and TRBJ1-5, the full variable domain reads DGGITQSPKYLFRKEGQNVTLSCEQNLNHDAMYWYRQDPGQGLRLIYYSQIVNDFQKGDIAEGYSVSREKKESFPLTVTSAQKNPTAFYLCASSLWGDGNQPQHFGDGTRLSIL.

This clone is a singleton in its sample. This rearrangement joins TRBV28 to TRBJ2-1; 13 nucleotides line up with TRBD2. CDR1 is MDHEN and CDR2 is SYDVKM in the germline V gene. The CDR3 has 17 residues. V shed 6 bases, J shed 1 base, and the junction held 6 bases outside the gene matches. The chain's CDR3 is CASSLLAGGLSYNEQFF. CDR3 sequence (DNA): TGTGCCAGCAGCCTACTAGCGGGGGGGCTGTCCTACAATGAGCAGTTCTTC.

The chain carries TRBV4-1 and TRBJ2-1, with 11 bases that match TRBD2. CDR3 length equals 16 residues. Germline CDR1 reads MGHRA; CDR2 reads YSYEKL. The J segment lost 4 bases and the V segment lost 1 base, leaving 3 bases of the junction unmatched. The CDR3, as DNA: TGCGCCAGCAGCCAAGGAGGGACTAGCGGATACAATGAGCAGTTCTTC. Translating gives CASSQGGTSGYNEQFF.

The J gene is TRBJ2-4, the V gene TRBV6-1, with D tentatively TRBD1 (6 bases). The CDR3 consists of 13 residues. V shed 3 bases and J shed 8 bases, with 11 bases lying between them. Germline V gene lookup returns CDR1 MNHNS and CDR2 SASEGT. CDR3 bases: TGTGCCAGCAGTGACGACAGGAGACACATTCAGTACTTC. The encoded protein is CASSDDRRHIQYF.

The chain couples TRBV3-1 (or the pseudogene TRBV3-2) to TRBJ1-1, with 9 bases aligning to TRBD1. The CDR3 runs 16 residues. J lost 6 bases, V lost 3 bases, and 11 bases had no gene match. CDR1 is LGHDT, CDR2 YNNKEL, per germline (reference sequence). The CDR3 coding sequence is TGTGCCAGCAGCCAGGGACTACAGGGGGCAGAGCCTGAAGCTTTCTTT. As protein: CASSQGLQGAEPEAFF.

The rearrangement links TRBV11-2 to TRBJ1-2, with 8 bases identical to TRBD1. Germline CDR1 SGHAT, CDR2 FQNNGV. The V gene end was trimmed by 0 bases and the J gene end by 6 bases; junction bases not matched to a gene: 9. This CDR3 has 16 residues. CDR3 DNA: TGTGCCAGCAGCTTAGACGTTTCGTCAGGGGGCAATGGCTACACCTTC. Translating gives CASSLDVSSGGNGYTF.

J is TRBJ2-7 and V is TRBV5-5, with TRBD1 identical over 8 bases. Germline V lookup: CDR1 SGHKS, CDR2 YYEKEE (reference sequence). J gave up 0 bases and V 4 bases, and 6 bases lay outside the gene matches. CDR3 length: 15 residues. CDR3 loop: CASSARTGPSYEQYF. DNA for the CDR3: TGTGCCAGCAGCGCCAGGACAGGGCCCTCCTACGAGCAGTACTTC.

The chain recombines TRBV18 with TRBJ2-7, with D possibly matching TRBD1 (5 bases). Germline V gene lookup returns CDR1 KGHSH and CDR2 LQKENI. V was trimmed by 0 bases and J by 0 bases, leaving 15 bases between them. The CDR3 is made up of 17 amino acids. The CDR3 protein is CASSPPGAGHFSYEQYF. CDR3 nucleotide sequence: TGTGCCAGCTCACCACCGGGCGCAGGGCATTTCTCCTACGAGCAGTACTTC.

DNA for the CDR3: TGTGCTAGTGGTTCGACAAACCCTGGGACAGGGATTGCAACTAATGAAAAACTGTTTTTT. It yields the protein CASGSTNPGTGIATNEKLFF. V usage is TRBV12-5 and J usage is TRBJ1-4; TRBD1 agrees at 9 bases. The CDR3 has 20 amino acids. Germline CDR1 LGHNT, CDR2 FRNRAP. With V trimmed by 4 bases and J by 0 bases, 15 bases remained unmatched.

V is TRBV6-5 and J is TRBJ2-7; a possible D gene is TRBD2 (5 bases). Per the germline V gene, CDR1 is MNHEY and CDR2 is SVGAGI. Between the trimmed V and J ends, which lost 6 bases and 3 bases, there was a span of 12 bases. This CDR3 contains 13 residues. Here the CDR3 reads CASRAGNYYEQYF. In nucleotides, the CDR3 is TGTGCCAGCAGGGCCGGGAACTACTACGAGCAGTACTTC.

CDR3: CASSYNQPQHF. CDR3 sequence (DNA): TGCGCCAGCAGTTATAATCAGCCCCAGCATTTT. The gene calls are TRBV10-1 and TRBJ1-5; no definite D call. V lost 5 bases, J lost 4 bases, and 3 bases lay in between. The CDR3 covers 11 residues. The germline V gene encodes CDR1 WNHNN and CDR2 SYGVQD (reference sequence).

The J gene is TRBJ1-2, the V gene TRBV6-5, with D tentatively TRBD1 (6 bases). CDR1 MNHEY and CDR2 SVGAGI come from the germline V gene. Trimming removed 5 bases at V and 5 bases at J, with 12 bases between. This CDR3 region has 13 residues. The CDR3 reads CASSTTGIYGYTF. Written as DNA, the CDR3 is TGTGCCAGCAGTACAACAGGGATTTATGGCTACACCTTC.

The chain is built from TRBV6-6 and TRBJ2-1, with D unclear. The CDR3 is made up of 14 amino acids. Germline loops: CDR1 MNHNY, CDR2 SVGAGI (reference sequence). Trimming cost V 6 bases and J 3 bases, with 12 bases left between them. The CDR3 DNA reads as TGTGCCAGCAGGCCCGACATTAACTACAATGAGCAGTTCTTC. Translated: CASRPDINYNEQFF.

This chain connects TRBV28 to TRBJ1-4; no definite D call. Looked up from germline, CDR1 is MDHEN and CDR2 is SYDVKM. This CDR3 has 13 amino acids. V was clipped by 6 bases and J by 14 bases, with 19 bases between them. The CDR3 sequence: CASRASTTTALFF. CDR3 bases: TGTGCCAGCAGGGCTTCCACAACCACAGCTCTGTTTTTT.

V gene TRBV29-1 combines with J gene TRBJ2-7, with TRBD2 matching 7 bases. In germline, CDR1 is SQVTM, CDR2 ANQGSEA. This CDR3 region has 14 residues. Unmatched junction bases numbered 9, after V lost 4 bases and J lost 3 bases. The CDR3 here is CSVVPPTSSYEQYF. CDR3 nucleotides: TGCAGCGTTGTGCCTCCGACTAGCAGCTACGAGCAGTACTTC.